This T cell receptor beta chain was found in a study of cytotoxic CD8 clonotypes in ibrutinib-treated CLL. As for the study in general: Once patients had received a median 12 months of treatment, range 6 to 36, response samples were obtained.

In the case of this clone: Its specificity is unknown.

The V and J ends lost 6 bases and 5 bases, in that order; junction bases with no gene match: 8. Looked up from germline, CDR1 is LNHDA and CDR2 is SQIVND (reference sequence). The CDR3 runs to 15 residues. General study results and limits: Clonality showed a rise at ibrutinib response that reversed toward baseline at progression. The clonality rise at ibrutinib response reflected private clonotype expansion.

Repertoires were generated with immunoSEQ multiplex PCR, while TCRdb's copy carries only in-frame clones and drops some. The sample yields fewer than 150,000 clones, 80% to 90% seen once. The clonotype was recovered from a human donor with chronic lymphocytic leukemia. The source was PBMCs, collected after 24 months of ibrutinib treatment. The genes are TRBV19 and TRBJ2-5, with TRBD1 matching 11 bases. The CDR3 sequence: CASSRDRGIGETQYF. CDR3 in DNA: TGTGCCAGTAGCAGGGACAGGGGGATAGGCGAGACCCAGTACTTC.